The T cell receptor (beta chain) under discussion was sequenced for a study of identifying expanded T cells in peripheral blood. This CDR3 is built from 15 residues. Per germline, CDR1 SGHDT and CDR2 YYEEEE. V was shortened by 0 bases and J by 0 bases, with 7 bases between the two germline ends. Produced via immunoSEQ multiplex PCR; TCRdb's table is partial and in-frame only. The sample lists around 100,000 clones, 80% to 90% occurring once. This receptor was obtained from a person aged 18 to 69 in good health. Sequenced input: blood. This chain uses TRBV5-6 with TRBJ1-5; no reliable D call. CDR3 sequence reads: CASSLGWNSNQPQHF. CDR3 bases: TGTGCCAGCAGCTTGGGGTGGAATAGCAATCAGCCCCAGCATTTT.